This T cell receptor beta chain was retrieved from a study of T cell repertoires in aging, cancer and after chemotherapy. Rearranged V-D-J TRB sequences were amplified with a mixed TRB-A/B primer pool. Via MiXCR, TCRdb re-called the multiplex PCR reads, giving one row per CDR3 protein. The table includes about 11,000 distinct CDR3 sequences, less than 30% detected once. The template was genomic DNA from peripheral blood, not RNA. The CDR3 has 14 residues. Trimming took 3 bases from V and 4 from J, leaving 9 bases between them. This chain joins TRBV12-3 or TRBV12-4 and TRBJ2-2; maybe TRBD1 (6 bases). The TCR originated in a human donor in good health. The sequenced material came from blood. CDR3 in amino acids: CASSLDSFTGELFF. The CDR3 DNA is TGTGCCAGCAGTTTGGACAGCTTCACCGGGGAGCTGTTTTTT.